Below, 29 T cell receptor beta chains from the same sample are listed, as sequenced in a study of T cell responses to AZD1222 COVID-19 vaccine. The method was immunoSEQ multiplex PCR; TCRdb's version includes in-frame clones alone and lacks a portion of them. The repertoire holds about 150,000 clones, with around 95% as singletons. The sequenced sample was peripheral blood, obtained on day 0 of AZD1222 vaccination. These receptors were taken from an adult in good health.

The chain links TRBV3-1 (or the pseudogene TRBV3-2) to TRBJ1-3; 8 nucleotides match TRBD1. Germline values: CDR1 LGHDT, CDR2 YNNKEL (reference sequence). The J segment lost 4 bases and the V segment lost 7 bases, leaving 9 bases of the junction unmatched. The CDR3 spans 15 residues. As DNA, the CDR3 is TGTGCCAGCACCGACAGGGGTTTGGGCGGAAACACCATATATTTT. As protein: CASTDRGLGGNTIYF.

As DNA, the CDR3 is TGTGCCAGCAGCTTAACGTTTTTAGTGAATTCACCCCTCCACTTT. Protein sequence: CASSLTFLVNSPLHF. The chain recombines TRBV7-3 with TRBJ1-6; D is unresolved. The germline V gene encodes CDR1 SGHTA and CDR2 FQGTGA. CDR3 length: 15 residues. The V end was cut by 0 bases, the J end by 7 bases, with 10 bases between.

The V call is TRBV2, the J call TRBJ1-2, with D possibly matching TRBD1 (6 bases). The CDR3 loop spans 13 amino acids. Per germline, CDR1 SNHLY and CDR2 FYNNEI. The V end was cut by 6 bases, the J end by 6 bases, with 14 bases between. The CDR3 region has the DNA TGTGCCAGCAGGAAAGGACAGTTTGATGGCTACACCTTC. This encodes CASRKGQFDGYTF. The full variable domain, completed using reference TRBV2 and TRBJ1-2, is EPEVTQTPSHQVTQMGQEVILRCVPISNHLYFYWYRQILGQKVEFLVSFYNNEISEKSEIFDDQFSVERPDGSNFTLKIRSTKLEDSAMYFCASRKGQFDGYTFGSGTRLTVV.

This chain joins TRBV18 and TRBJ2-1; D not resolved. Germline loops: CDR1 KGHSH, CDR2 LQKENI. V dropped 2 bases and J dropped 0 bases, with 8 bases sitting between them. This CDR3 is built from 15 residues. The CDR3 coding sequence is TGTGCCAGCTCACCAATCCGTGGCTCCTACAATGAGCAGTTCTTC. Translated, it gives CASSPIRGSYNEQFF.

The rearrangement uses TRBV5-1 and TRBJ2-5; 8 nucleotides agree with TRBD1. The CDR3 covers 15 residues. Germline CDR1 is SGHRS and CDR2 is YFSETQ. V shed 0 bases, J shed 2 bases, and the junction held 3 bases outside the gene matches. In nucleotides, the CDR3 is TGCGCCAGCAGCTTGGGAGGGACAGGACAAGAGACCCAGTACTTC. Protein sequence: CASSLGGTGQETQYF.

This clone occurred once. The chain employs TRBV5-6 and TRBJ1-6; tentatively, D is TRBD1 (5 bases). Trimming removed 2 bases at V and 9 bases at J, with 6 bases between. CDR3 length: 12 amino acids. Germline CDR1 and CDR2: SGHDT and YYEEEE. CDR3 DNA: TGTGCCAGCAGCTTCCAGGGTTCACCCCTCCACTTT. Translating gives CASSFQGSPLHF.

This chain joins TRBV5-1 and TRBJ1-5, with D possibly matching TRBD1 (6 bases). This CDR3 region has 15 residues. The ends were cut back, 0 bases at V and 3 bases at J, with 10 bases in the middle. Germline V gives CDR1 SGHRS, CDR2 YFSETQ. The CDR3 loop is CASSLEGGTNQPQHF. For the CDR3, the DNA is TGCGCCAGCAGCTTGGAAGGGGGGACCAATCAGCCCCAGCATTTT.

This clone has at least ten counts. V and J are TRBV10-1 and TRBJ2-7; 8 bases fit TRBD1. CDR3 length: 24 residues. V was clipped by 2 bases and J by 2 bases; unmatched bases: 32. In germline, CDR1 is WNHNN, CDR2 SYGVQD (reference sequence). For the CDR3, the DNA is TGCGCCAGCAGTGAGAGGACAGGGAGTAGCCCTGTGGCCGCCGCGAGATCCACTACCTACGAGCAGTACGTC. It yields the protein CASSERTGSSPVAAARSTTYEQYV.

This clone appeared once. The chain carries TRBV5-6 and TRBJ2-7, with 11 bases lining up with TRBD2. The CDR3 covers 17 residues. J gave up 3 bases and V 2 bases, and 10 bases lay outside the gene matches. Germline-derived CDR1 and CDR2 are SGHDT and YYEEEE. The CDR3 DNA sequence: TGTGCCAGCAGCTTTAGCGGGAGGGGGGGATCGATCTACGAGCAGTACGTC. Translated, it gives CASSFSGRGGSIYEQYV.

The chain carries TRBV2 and TRBJ1-1; D not certain. V was cut by 4 bases and J by 8 bases, with 11 bases left in between. Per germline, CDR1 SNHLY and CDR2 FYNNEI. CDR3 length equals 12 residues. In DNA, the CDR3 is TGTGCCAGCAGTGGAACGGGGTGGGAAGCTTTCTTT. Translated: CASSGTGWEAFF.

This clone was recorded only once. This sequence joins TRBV19 and TRBJ1-4; 9 nucleotides agree with TRBD1. Germline values: CDR1 LNHDA, CDR2 SQIVND (reference sequence). The ends lost 4 bases at V and 8 bases at J; junction bases unmatched: 11. This CDR3 spans 16 amino acids. Written as DNA, the CDR3 is TGTGCCAGTAGTAACCCCTACAGGGGGCGAAAGGAAAAACTGTTTTTT. This codes for CASSNPYRGRKEKLFF. Using reference TRBV19 and TRBJ1-4 for the parts outside the CDR3, the full variable domain is DGGITQSPKYLFRKEGQNVTLSCEQNLNHDAMYWYRQDPGQGLRLIYYSQIVNDFQKGDIAEGYSVSREKKESFPLTVTSAQKNPTAFYLCASSNPYRGRKEKLFFGSGTQLSVL.

The rearrangement links TRBV2 to TRBJ1-5; D unresolved. Germline V CDR1 and CDR2: SNHLY, FYNNEI. The CDR3 extends over 13 amino acids. V lost 2 bases, J lost 4 bases, and 6 bases lay in between. The CDR3 coding sequence is TGTGCCAGCAGTGAAATCGGGAATCAGCCCCAGCATTTT. Translated: CASSEIGNQPQHF.

This chain connects TRBV6-5 to TRBJ2-7; TRBD1 might be the D (7 bases). The CDR3 length is 14 residues. Germline lookup yields CDR1 MNHEY and CDR2 SVGAGI. Trimming left V 7 bases short and J 4 bases short, with 17 bases between. CDR3 nucleotides: TGTGCCAGCAACTCCCAGGGGGGAGGTTACGAGCAGTACGTC. Protein sequence: CASNSQGGGYEQYV.

The gene calls are TRBV7-9 and TRBJ2-1, with D hard to call. The germline gives CDR1 SEHNR, CDR2 FQNEAQ (reference sequence). Trimming left V 7 bases short and J 10 bases short, with 11 bases between. The CDR3 sequence is 11 residues long. CDR3 region: CASTSRKEQFF. CDR3 nucleotides: TGTGCCAGCACAAGTCGAAAGGAGCAGTTCTTC. The variable domain in full, completed from reference TRBV7-9 and TRBJ2-1, reads DTGVSQNPRHKITKRGQNVTFRCDPISEHNRLYWYRQTLGQGPEFLTYFQNEAQLEKSRLLSDRFSAERPKGSFSTLEIQRTEQGDSAMYLCASTSRKEQFFGPGTRLTVL.

The chain combines TRBV9 with TRBJ2-3, with D perhaps TRBD1 or TRBD2 (5 bases each). V was cut by 0 bases and J by 2 bases, with 7 bases left in between. CDR1 is SGDLS and CDR2 is YYNGEE in the germline V gene. The CDR3 is made up of 14 amino acids. The CDR3 sequence is CASSVDGATDTQYF. The CDR3 nucleotides are TGTGCCAGCAGCGTAGACGGGGCCACAGATACGCAGTATTTT.

This clone was seen just once. The chain combines TRBV7-9 with TRBJ2-1, with 13 bases matching TRBD2. The germline V gene encodes CDR1 SEHNR and CDR2 FQNEAQ (reference sequence). This CDR3 has 16 residues. The ends lost 5 bases at V and 4 bases at J; junction bases unmatched: 5. Here the CDR3 reads CASSLGLAGTYNEQFF. As DNA, the CDR3 is TGTGCCAGCAGCCTGGGACTAGCGGGGACTTACAATGAGCAGTTCTTC.

V is TRBV2 and J is TRBJ2-1; 10 nucleotides align to TRBD1. This CDR3 is 12 amino acids long. V lost 8 bases, J lost 8 bases, and 3 bases stayed unmatched. The V gene's germline CDR1 is SNHLY and CDR2 FYNNEI. The chain's CDR3 is CASGTGVHEQFF. The CDR3 bases are TGTGCCAGCGGGACAGGGGTCCATGAGCAGTTCTTC.

V and J are TRBV18 and TRBJ2-2; maybe TRBD2 (6 bases). V lost 6 bases and J 3 bases, leaving 8 bases between the germline ends. Germline CDR1 KGHSH, CDR2 LQKENI. This CDR3 is built from 13 residues. The chain's CDR3 is CASSRRDTGELFF. The CDR3 coding sequence is TGTGCCAGCTCGCGGAGGGACACCGGGGAGCTGTTTTTT.

The J gene is TRBJ2-7, the V gene TRBV6-2 or TRBV6-3, with 9 bases fitting TRBD1. V gave up 2 bases and J gave up 2 bases; unmatched junction bases: 1. The V gene's germline CDR1 is MNHEY and CDR2 SVGEGT. This CDR3 contains 14 residues. The CDR3 DNA sequence: TGTGCCAGCAGTTACGGACAGGGGCCCTACGAGCAGTACGTC. Encoded protein: CASSYGQGPYEQYV.

The chain carries TRBV7-9 and TRBJ1-6, with D possibly matching TRBD1 (6 bases). CDR3 length equals 17 residues. V dropped 3 bases and J dropped 10 bases, with 22 bases sitting between them. Germline assignment: CDR1 SEHNR and CDR2 FQNEAQ (reference sequence). The DNA of the CDR3 is TGTGCCAGCAGCTTTGTTCCCACGGGGGCTAGAAAATCACCCCTCCACTTT. Translated, it gives CASSFVPTGARKSPLHF.

The rearrangement joins TRBV19 to TRBJ2-3; 16 bases align to TRBD2. CDR1 is LNHDA and CDR2 is SQIVND in the germline V gene (reference sequence). The CDR3 extends over 19 amino acids. V shed 5 bases and J 2 bases; nucleotides not matched to a gene: 10. For the CDR3, the DNA is TGTGCCAGTAGTTCGGGACTAGCGGGGGGGGCTCCGGACACAGATACGCAGTATTTT. This sequence encodes CASSSGLAGGAPDTDTQYF.

The chain links TRBV19 to TRBJ2-1; perhaps D is TRBD1 or TRBD2 (5 bases each). The CDR3 runs to 13 residues. Per germline, CDR1 LNHDA and CDR2 SQIVND (reference sequence). V lost 6 bases, J lost 6 bases, and 12 bases lay in between. CDR3 in amino acids: CASREFGTNEQFF. The CDR3 DNA is TGTGCCAGTAGAGAATTCGGGACCAATGAGCAGTTCTTC.

The J gene is TRBJ2-1, the V gene TRBV28, with D perhaps being TRBD1 or TRBD2 (5 bases each). There are 15 residues in the CDR3. Trimming took off 3 bases at V and 3 bases at J, with 12 bases between the two ends. Germline V gene lookup returns CDR1 MDHEN and CDR2 SYDVKM. The CDR3 sequence is CASSFTRGIYNEQFF. The CDR3 DNA follows: TGTGCCAGCAGTTTTACCCGGGGCATCTACAATGAGCAGTTCTTC.

DNA of the CDR3: TGTGCCAGCGGGGATAGCGGTATATGCGTC. Amino acid sequence: CASGDSGICV. The chain couples TRBV6-5 to TRBJ2-7, with TRBD2 as a possible D gene (6 bases). CDR1 is MNHEY, CDR2 SVGAGI, per germline. The CDR3 consists of 10 residues.

V and J are TRBV5-1 and TRBJ1-1; TRBD1 matches 8 bases. The CDR3 consists of 13 residues. V trimming: 7 bases; J trimming: 4 bases; junction bases outside the gene matches: 6. Germline V CDR1 and CDR2: SGHRS, YFSETQ. As DNA, the CDR3 is TGCGCCAGCCGTCAGGGGGCTAGCACTGAAGCTTTCTTT. Its translation is CASRQGASTEAFF.

The V and J genes are TRBV6-2 or TRBV6-3 and TRBJ1-5; D is undetermined. With 1 base removed from V and 14 bases from J, the gap between germline ends came to 24 bases. The CDR3 spans 16 residues. The germline CDR1 and CDR2 sequences are MNHEY and SVGEGT. CDR3 sequence (DNA): TGTGCCAGCAGTTACTTAAAAGAGACCCTTTTTTTAGTCAAGCATTTT. Its protein product is CASSYLKETLFLVKHF.

The rearrangement joins TRBV27 to TRBJ1-2, with 10 bases fitting TRBD1. The CDR3 covers 17 residues. The germline V gene encodes CDR1 MNHEY and CDR2 SMNVEV (reference sequence). V was clipped by 2 bases and J by 7 bases; unmatched bases: 13. DNA of the CDR3: TGTGCCAGCAGTTTAGGGATAGGGGACAGGGGATTTTTTGGCTACACCTTC. Translated, it gives CASSLGIGDRGFFGYTF.

The rearrangement uses TRBV2 and TRBJ1-6, with D perhaps matching TRBD1 (6 bases). The CDR3 length is 14 residues. Per the germline V gene, CDR1 is SNHLY and CDR2 is FYNNEI. With 6 bases removed from V and 7 bases from J, the gap between germline ends came to 13 bases. The CDR3 DNA is TGTGCCAGCAGATTGGACAGCTTCAATTCACCCCTCCACTTT. It specifies CASRLDSFNSPLHF. The full variable domain, with the rest looked up from reference TRBV2 and TRBJ1-6, is EPEVTQTPSHQVTQMGQEVILRCVPISNHLYFYWYRQILGQKVEFLVSFYNNEISEKSEIFDDQFSVERPDGSNFTLKIRSTKLEDSAMYFCASRLDSFNSPLHFGNGTRLTVT.

The chain uses TRBV2 and TRBJ1-1; the D is unclear. V was trimmed by 10 bases and J by 6 bases, leaving 9 bases between them. The CDR3 is 10 amino acids. Germline V gene sequence: CDR1 SNHLY, CDR2 FYNNEI. The CDR3 DNA sequence: TGTGCCACCTCGTTCTCTGAAGCTTTCTTT. It is translated as CATSFSEAFF.